These T cell receptor beta chains were read from a single sample in a study of OX40 agonist ivuxolimab in advanced cancers. TCRdb's table, derived via immunoSEQ multiplex PCR, lists solely in-frame clones and lacks some. The sample includes 50,000 to 65,000 clones, over 90% of them seen just once. Specimen: CD4+ or CD8+ T cells sorted from blood, collected in a trial of the OX40 agonist ivuxolimab. Receptors were obtained from an adult with an advanced solid tumor such as melanoma, head and neck, liver or kidney cancer. CDR3s include the opening cysteine and the closing phenylalanine or tryptophan. Each record gives: CDR3 DNA, CDR3 protein, J gene, V gene, clone size, D gene. The D gene is left open where the match is weak. Clone size is not always given. Where it is, it says once, few, many or a class for expanded clones.

TGCGCCAGCAGCCCGGACGTCGGACTAGGCTCTTGGGATGAGCAGTTCTTC | CASSPDVGLGSWDEQFF | TRBJ2-1 | TRBV4-1 | - | TRBD2
TGTGCCAGCTCACGAGAAGCTCAGGGATCTGCGGATACGCAGTATTTT | CASSREAQGSADTQYF | TRBJ2-3 | TRBV18 | - | -
TGTGCCAGCAGTTTCCAGGGGTCCTACGAGCAGTACTTC | CASSFQGSYEQYF | TRBJ2-7 | TRBV27 | - | -
TGCGCCAGCAGGCGCGGGGTGAACACCGGGGAGCTGTTTTTT | CASRRGVNTGELFF | TRBJ2-2 | TRBV4-3 | - | -
TGTGCCAGCAGTGACCTCTCTGGGGCCAACGTCCTGACTTTC | CASSDLSGANVLTF | TRBJ2-6 | TRBV6-4 | once | -
TGTGCCAGCAGCCTAGGGCCTCCCGGACAGGGGGATCTTTTAGGTTCCTACAATGAGCAGTTCTTC | CASSLGPPGQGDLLGSYNEQFF | TRBJ2-1 | TRBV13 | - | TRBD1
TGTGCCAGCAGTCCCTTCAGGTATAGCAATCAGCCCCAGCATTTT | CASSPFRYSNQPQHF | TRBJ1-5 | TRBV27 | once | -
TGTGCCAGCAGCTGGGGGGACGAAGCTTTCTTT | CASSWGDEAFF | TRBJ1-1 | TRBV5-4 | few | -
TGCGCCAGCAGCCAAGCCTCTAGCGAGTACGAGCAGTACTTC | CASSQASSEYEQYF | TRBJ2-7 | TRBV4-1 | - | -
TGTGCCAGCAGGGGGGACAGGGCCAACTATGGCTACACCTTC | CASRGDRANYGYTF | TRBJ1-2 | TRBV25-1 | once | TRBD1
TGTGCCATCAGTGAATCGGGGGCAGGAAACACCATATATTTT | CAISESGAGNTIYF | TRBJ1-3 | TRBV10-3 | - | -
TGTGCCTGGAGGACAGGGATCGGTGGAAACACCATATATTTT | CAWRTGIGGNTIYF | TRBJ1-3 | TRBV30 | - | TRBD1
TGTGCCAGCAGTGTCGGACAGGGTGGGTACGAGCAGTACTTC | CASSVGQGGYEQYF | TRBJ2-7 | TRBV28 | - | TRBD1
TGCGCCAGCAGTCAGCTACCTCGCAATGGCTACACCTTC | CASSQLPRNGYTF | TRBJ1-2 | TRBV23-1 | - | -
TGTGCCAGCAGTTTATCTGGGCAGATCTACGAGCAGTACTTC | CASSLSGQIYEQYF | TRBJ2-7 | TRBV27 | - | -
TGTGCCAGCAGCCTCCCTTTCGGGTCGGTGGATTCGGACGAGCAGTACTTC | CASSLPFGSVDSDEQYF | TRBJ2-7 | TRBV7-9 | - | -
TGTGCCAGCAGCCCGCCTGGAGGTCCACACACCTACGAGCAGTACTTC | CASSPPGGPHTYEQYF | TRBJ2-7 | TRBV11-2 | - | -
TGTGCCAGCAGCTTCTACACCGGGGAGCTGTTTTTT | CASSFYTGELFF | TRBJ2-2 | TRBV9 | - | -
TGTGCCAGCAGTCCAACCTACAGGGGGAATAATTCACCCCTCCACTTT | CASSPTYRGNNSPLHF | TRBJ1-6 | TRBV28 | - | TRBD1
TGTGCCAGCAGCTTAGGCCGGGACAGAGCTTACGAGCAGTACTTC | CASSLGRDRAYEQYF | TRBJ2-7 | TRBV7-9 | once | TRBD1
TGTGCCAGCAGCATACCGGGACGTCTCCAAGAGACCCAGTACTTC | CASSIPGRLQETQYF | TRBJ2-5 | TRBV7-2 | - | -
TGTGCCAGCAGTTTATCTGGCCCCAATGAGCAGTTCTTC | CASSLSGPNEQFF | TRBJ2-1 | TRBV27 | - | -
TGTGCCAGCTCACCACCGTTGACAGGAGAGAGCTCTGGGGCCAACGTCCTGACTTTC | CASSPPLTGESSGANVLTF | TRBJ2-6 | TRBV18 | - | -
TGTGCCAGCAGCCCGAAAGGCTCTGGAAACACCATATATTTT | CASSPKGSGNTIYF | TRBJ1-3 | TRBV6-1 | - | -
TGTGCCAGCGGACAGGGTGGAAATGAGCAGTTCTTC | CASGQGGNEQFF | TRBJ2-1 | TRBV25-1 | - | TRBD1
TGCGCCAGCAGCCTCCCGGCAAGCGCCGAGCAGTACTTC | CASSLPASAEQYF | TRBJ2-7 | TRBV4-1 | - | -
TGTGCCAGCAGCCCGTACGAGGGTGGAGGCTCCTACGAGCAGTACTTC | CASSPYEGGGSYEQYF | TRBJ2-7 | TRBV5-5 | - | -
TGTGCTAGCGGGAGGGCGGGCACAGATACGCAGTATTTT | CASGRAGTDTQYF | TRBJ2-3 | TRBV2 | - | TRBD2
TGCGCCAGCAGCCAAGAGGTTAACACTGAAGCTTTCTTT | CASSQEVNTEAFF | TRBJ1-1 | TRBV4-1 | - | -
TGTGCCGCCGGGGGGGCCCAGTACTTC | CAAGGAQYF | TRBJ2-5 | TRBV25-1 | - | TRBD2
TGTGCCAGCAGCGTAGTTCCAGGGGCCTACGAGCAGTACTTC | CASSVVPGAYEQYF | TRBJ2-7 | TRBV9 | - | -
TGTGCCTGGAGTCGGACAGGGATAGACGAGCAGTACTTC | CAWSRTGIDEQYF | TRBJ2-7 | TRBV30 | - | TRBD1
TGCGCCAGCAGCCTGGACCCGCCGGCCGCAACTAATGAAAAACTGTTTTTT | CASSLDPPAATNEKLFF | TRBJ1-4 | TRBV4-1 | - | -
TGTGCCAGCTCCCCCGGGACACCGAGCTCCTACAATGAGCAGTTCTTC | CASSPGTPSSYNEQFF | TRBJ2-1 | TRBV14 | - | -
TGTGCCAGTAAGGCGGGAGGGCCGAGTGAGCAGTACTTC | CASKAGGPSEQYF | TRBJ2-7 | TRBV19 | - | TRBD2
TGTGCCAGCAGCGCGGGACAGTGGGCAGATACGCAGTATTTT | CASSAGQWADTQYF | TRBJ2-3 | TRBV9 | - | TRBD1
TGTGCCAGTAGTATAGACGGGACAGGGGAAGGGGAGACCCAGTACTTC | CASSIDGTGEGETQYF | TRBJ2-5 | TRBV19 | once | TRBD1
TGCGCCAGCAGTCCGGGACAGGACACTGAAGCTTTCTTT | CASSPGQDTEAFF | TRBJ1-1 | TRBV10-1 | - | TRBD1
TGTGCCAGCAGCTTCGCGAGGGGGGTATACAATGAGCAGTTCTTC | CASSFARGVYNEQFF | TRBJ2-1 | TRBV11-2 | - | -
TGTGCCAGCAGCCCACTTAGCGGGAGCGGCTCCTACAATGAGCAGTTCTTC | CASSPLSGSGSYNEQFF | TRBJ2-1 | TRBV9 | - | TRBD2